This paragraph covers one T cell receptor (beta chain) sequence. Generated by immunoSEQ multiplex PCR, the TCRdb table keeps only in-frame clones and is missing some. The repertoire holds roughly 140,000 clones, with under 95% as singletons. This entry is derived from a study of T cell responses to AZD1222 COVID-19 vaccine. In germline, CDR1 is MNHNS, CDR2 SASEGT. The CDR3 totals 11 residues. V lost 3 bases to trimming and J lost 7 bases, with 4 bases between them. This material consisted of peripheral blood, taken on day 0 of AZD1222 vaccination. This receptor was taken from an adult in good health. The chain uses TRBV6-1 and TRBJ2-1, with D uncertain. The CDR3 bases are TGTGCCAGCAGTGAGGTGAATGAGCAGTTCTTC. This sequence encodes CASSEVNEQFF.